This record looks at one T cell receptor beta chain sequence and its context. Its antigen remains unidentified. CDR1 is SGDLS, CDR2 YYNGEE, per germline. This CDR3 has 14 residues. V lost 4 bases to trimming and J lost 7 bases; unmatched junction nucleotides: 6. The entry originates in a study of OX40 agonist ivuxolimab in advanced cancers. Overall study: The study gave patients intravenous ivuxolimab at 0.01 to 10 mg/kg every 2 weeks. Overall study results and limits: Relative to CD4+ cells, CD8+ T cells on average had more expanded clones.

Autoimmune disease history or systemic immunosuppression led to patients being barred. Profiling relied on immunoSEQ multiplex PCR, and the TCRdb table lists in-frame clones only, not all of them. This table has roughly 30,000 clones, about 90% appearing once. The chain joins TRBV9 to TRBJ1-2, with 11 bases that match TRBD1. The receptor was isolated from an adult with an advanced solid tumor such as melanoma, head and neck, liver or kidney cancer. This specimen consisted of CD4+ or CD8+ T cells sorted from blood, obtained in a trial of the OX40 agonist ivuxolimab. The DNA for the CDR3 is TGTGCCAGCAGCCACCGGGACAGGGGGGGTGGCTACACCTTC. Translation: CASSHRDRGGGYTF.